Each of the 15 T cell receptor beta chains below was sequenced from the same sample in a study of T cells in Graves' hyperthyroidism and ophthalmopathy. The TCR beta CDR3 regions underwent amplification using RNA transcripts as the source. HTBI primers were employed in a first-round RT-PCR of the TCR CDR3. TCRdb re-called the multiplex PCR reads with MiXCR, one entry per CDR3 protein. This table holds some 600,000 distinct CDR3 sequences, approximately 15% found once. Input material: blood. These receptors came from a young woman with Graves' hyperthyroidism that later progressed to Graves' ophthalmopathy.

This clonotype was counted at least ten times. This chain connects TRBV2 to TRBJ2-5, with 7 bases lining up with TRBD2. Germline CDR1 reads SNHLY; CDR2 reads FYNNEI. The CDR3 is made up of 14 amino acids. With 8 bases clipped from V and 4 bases from J, the junction kept 10 bases outside the gene matches. This CDR3 is CASLSAGVGETQYF. CDR3 nucleotide sequence: TGTGCCAGCTTGTCGGCGGGAGTCGGAGAGACCCAGTACTTC.

Details on this clonotype: A much more abundant neighbour one base away suggests this may be a read error. V usage is TRBV12-3 or TRBV12-4 and J usage is TRBJ1-5; TRBD1 might be the D (6 bases). The CDR3 spans 13 residues. CDR3: CATSRGGAQPQHF. As DNA, the CDR3 is TGTGCCACCAGTAGAGGGGGGGCACAGCCCCAGCATTTT.

At least ten counts were recorded for this clonotype. The chain links TRBV28 to TRBJ2-2; 9 nucleotides match TRBD1. Germline V gene lookup returns CDR1 MDHEN and CDR2 SYDVKM. The V gene end was trimmed by 9 bases and the J gene end by 5 bases; junction bases not matched to a gene: 13. This CDR3 has 16 residues. This CDR3 reads CARNNRDRVTTGELFF. The CDR3 bases are TGTGCCAGAAACAACCGGGACAGGGTCACAACCGGGGAGCTGTTTTTT.

This clonotype was picked up many times. The rearrangement links TRBV7-9 to TRBJ2-7; D remains ambiguous. The germline V gene has CDR1 SEHNR and CDR2 FQNEAQ (reference sequence). Trimming shortened V by 8 bases and J by 6 bases, and 11 bases separated the two germline ends. This CDR3 has 11 residues. CDR3 protein: CASGILGEQYF. Here the CDR3 DNA reads TGTGCCAGCGGTATCTTGGGCGAGCAGTACTTC.

This clonotype was counted ten times or more. J is TRBJ2-1 and V is TRBV27; 7 bases are a match to TRBD2. The germline V gene encodes CDR1 MNHEY and CDR2 SMNVEV (reference sequence). J gave up 2 bases and V 2 bases, and 6 bases lay outside the gene matches. The CDR3 has 16 residues. This CDR3 is CASSLDSGFTYNEQFF. The CDR3 DNA follows: TGTGCCAGCAGTTTAGATAGCGGGTTCACCTACAATGAGCAGTTCTTC.

This clonotype was detected many times. The chain carries TRBV12-3 or TRBV12-4 and TRBJ2-1, with a possible D match to TRBD1 (5 bases). V lost 3 bases to trimming and J lost 1 base, with 7 bases between them. CDR3 length equals 14 residues. For the CDR3, the DNA is TGTGCCAGCAGTTTGCCAGGGTCCTACAATGAGCAGTTCTTC. This codes for CASSLPGSYNEQFF.

The table lists this clonotype with many counts. The rearrangement joins TRBV28 to TRBJ1-5; D is undetermined. Trimming shortened V by 6 bases and J by 2 bases, and 8 bases separated the two germline ends. From germline, CDR1 is MDHEN and CDR2 SYDVKM. This CDR3 is built from 13 residues. CDR3 in amino acids: CASSDVGNQPQHF. The CDR3 nucleotides read TGTGCCAGCAGCGACGTCGGCAATCAGCCCCAGCATTTT. Drawing the rest from reference TRBV28 and TRBJ1-5, the complete variable domain is DVKVTQSSRYLVKRTGEKVFLECVQDMDHENMFWYRQDPGLGLRLIYFSYDVKMKEKGDIPEGYSVSREKKERFSLILESASTNQTSMYLCASSDVGNQPQHFGDGTRLSIL.

There are many counts of this clonotype. The chain combines TRBV2 with TRBJ1-5; 10 nucleotides align to TRBD1. Trimming took 6 bases from V and 7 from J; bases not matched to a gene: 9. The germline V gene has CDR1 SNHLY and CDR2 FYNNEI. The CDR3 runs 15 residues. Here the CDR3 reads CASRPGQGWNQPQHF. The CDR3 DNA reads as TGTGCCAGCAGACCGGGACAGGGGTGGAACCAGCCCCAGCATTTT.

This clonotype was seen many times. The DNA of the CDR3 is TGTGCCAGCAGTTTATATTGGGGTACAGGGGGCGGCACTGAAGCTTTCTTT. It encodes CASSLYWGTGGGTEAFF. This chain connects TRBV27 to TRBJ1-1, with 9 bases matching TRBD1. V lost 1 base and J lost 4; bases outside the gene matches: 10. This CDR3 region has 17 residues. CDR1 and CDR2 from the germline V gene are MNHEY and SMNVEV (reference sequence).

This clonotype was recorded at least ten times. The rearrangement uses TRBV10-3 and TRBJ1-2, with TRBD1 matching 9 bases. The germline V gene has CDR1 ENHRY and CDR2 SYGVKD. V was pared by 5 bases and J by 7 bases, with 8 bases of the junction left unmatched. The length of the CDR3 is 14 residues. CDR3 residues: CAISRDREGGGYTF. The CDR3 DNA reads as TGTGCCATCAGTAGGGACAGGGAAGGAGGTGGCTACACCTTC.

This clonotype was detected ten times or more. This chain uses TRBV19 with TRBJ2-7; 9 bases align to TRBD1. The V gene's germline CDR1 is LNHDA and CDR2 SQIVND (reference sequence). V lost 7 bases, J lost 2 bases, and 6 bases stayed unmatched. The length of the CDR3 is 14 residues. CDR3 DNA: TGTGCCAGTAAGGACAGGGGTGGCGCCTACGAGCAGTACTTC. Its translation: CASKDRGGAYEQYF.

The chain joins TRBV4-1 to TRBJ1-6; no clear D. Germline CDR1 is MGHRA and CDR2 is YSYEKL. Trimming pared 1 base from V and 7 bases from J, leaving 14 bases between. The CDR3 contains 16 residues. The CDR3 here is CASSQGEFMINSPLHF. The CDR3 DNA reads as TGCGCCAGCAGCCAAGGCGAGTTTATGATCAATTCACCCCTCCACTTT.

The chain is built from TRBV19 and TRBJ1-2; TRBD1 might be the D (6 bases). The CDR3 totals 14 residues. V was pared by 3 bases and J by 2 bases, with 10 bases between. Germline lookup yields CDR1 LNHDA and CDR2 SQIVND (reference sequence). The CDR3 bases are TGTGCCAGTAGTATGGGGACATTCAACTATGGCTACACCTTC. Amino acid sequence: CASSMGTFNYGYTF.

This clonotype came up once. The genes are TRBV27 and TRBJ2-7; 9 bases line up with TRBD1. CDR3 length equals 15 residues. V was pared by 7 bases and J by 6 bases, with 13 bases of the junction left unmatched. Germline V CDR1 and CDR2: MNHEY, SMNVEV (reference sequence). CDR3 in amino acids: CASKGLGTGLSEQYF. The CDR3 nucleotides are TGTGCCAGCAAAGGACTCGGGACAGGGCTCTCCGAGCAGTACTTC.

The sample holds many counts of this clonotype. This chain links TRBV20-1 with TRBJ2-1; D not resolved. V was pared by 6 bases and J by 5 bases, with 17 bases between. Germline lookup yields CDR1 DFQATT and CDR2 SNEGSKA (reference sequence). This CDR3 has 14 amino acids. CDR3 sequence reads: CSADGRTNDNEQFF. CDR3 in DNA: TGCAGTGCAGACGGACGAACCAACGACAATGAGCAGTTCTTC.